This TCR beta chain stems from a study of blood T cells in healthy people across ages. V was pared by 0 bases and J by 2 bases, with 11 bases between. Germline-derived CDR1 and CDR2 are LGHNA and YSLEER. This CDR3 has 15 amino acids. Through a sample-barcoded 5' primer and a J-beta primer mix, a second PCR was run for 7 to 11 cycles. TCRdb itself ran the 5' RACE reads through MiXCR, one entry per CDR3 protein. This table holds 1.5 million to 1.8 million distinct CDR3 sequences, under 55% found once. In this sample, this clonotype turned up once. Sequencing was done on a sample of blood. This TCR was sampled from a woman aged 18-29 years in good health. The chain combines TRBV4-3 with TRBJ2-7; D possibly matches TRBD1 or TRBD2 (5 bases each). The CDR3 DNA follows: TGCGCCAGCAGCCAAGATCATCGAGGGGCCTACGAGCAGTACTTC. It is translated as CASSQDHRGAYEQYF.